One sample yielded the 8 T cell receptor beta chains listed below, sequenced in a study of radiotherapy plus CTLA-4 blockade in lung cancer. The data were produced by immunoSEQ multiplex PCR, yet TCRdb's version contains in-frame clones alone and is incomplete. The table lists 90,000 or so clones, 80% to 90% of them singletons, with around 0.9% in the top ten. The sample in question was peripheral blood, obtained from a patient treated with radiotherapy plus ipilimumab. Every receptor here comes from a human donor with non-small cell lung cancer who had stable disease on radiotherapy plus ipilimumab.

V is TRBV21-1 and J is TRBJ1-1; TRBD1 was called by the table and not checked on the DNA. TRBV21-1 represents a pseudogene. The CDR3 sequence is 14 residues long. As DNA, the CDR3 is TGTGCCAGCAGCACTCAGGGATCCCGAACTGAAGCTTTCTTT. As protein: CASSTQGSRTEAFF.

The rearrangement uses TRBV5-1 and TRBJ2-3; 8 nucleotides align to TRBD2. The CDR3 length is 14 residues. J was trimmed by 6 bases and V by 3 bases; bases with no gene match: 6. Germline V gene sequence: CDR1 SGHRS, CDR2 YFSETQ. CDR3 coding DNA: TGCGCCAGCAGCTACACGGGGGGGACGGATACGCAGTATTTT. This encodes CASSYTGGTDTQYF.

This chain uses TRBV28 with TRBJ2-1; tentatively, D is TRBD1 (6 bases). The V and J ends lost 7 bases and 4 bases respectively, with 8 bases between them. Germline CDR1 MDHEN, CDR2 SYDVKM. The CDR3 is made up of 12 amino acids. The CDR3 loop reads CASTGQYNEQFF. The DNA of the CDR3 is TGTGCCAGCACAGGACAGTACAATGAGCAGTTCTTC. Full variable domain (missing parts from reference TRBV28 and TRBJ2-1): DVKVTQSSRYLVKRTGEKVFLECVQDMDHENMFWYRQDPGLGLRLIYFSYDVKMKEKGDIPEGYSVSREKKERFSLILESASTNQTSMYLCASTGQYNEQFFGPGTRLTVL.

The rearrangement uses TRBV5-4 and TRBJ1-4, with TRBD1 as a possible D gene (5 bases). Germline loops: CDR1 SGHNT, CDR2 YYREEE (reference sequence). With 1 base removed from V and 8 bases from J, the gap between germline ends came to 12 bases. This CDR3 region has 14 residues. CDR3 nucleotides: TGTGCCAGCAGCTTGAGGTCAGGGTTAGAAAAACTGTTTTTT. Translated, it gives CASSLRSGLEKLFF.

DNA of the CDR3: TGCAGTGCCGATGAGCGGAATACGCAGTATTTT. Its translation is CSADERNTQYF. The rearrangement joins TRBV20-1 to TRBJ2-3; perhaps TRBD2 as D (5 bases). The CDR3 totals 11 residues. CDR1 is DFQATT and CDR2 is SNEGSKA in the germline V gene (reference sequence). The V end was cut by 6 bases, the J end by 7 bases, with 11 bases between.

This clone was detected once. The CDR3 region is CSGGTDVRNQPQHF. The DNA for the CDR3 is TGCAGCGGCGGGACAGACGTGCGCAATCAGCCCCAGCATTTT. V and J are TRBV29-1 and TRBJ1-5; 7 bases line up with TRBD1. V trimming: 7 bases; J trimming: 2 bases; junction bases outside the gene matches: 8. The CDR3 contains 14 residues. Per the germline V gene, CDR1 is SQVTM and CDR2 is ANQGSEA.

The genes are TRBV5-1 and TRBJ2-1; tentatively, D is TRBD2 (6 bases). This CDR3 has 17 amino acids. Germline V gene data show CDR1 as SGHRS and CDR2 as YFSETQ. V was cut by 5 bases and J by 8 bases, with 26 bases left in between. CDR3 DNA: TGCGCCAGCAGTGGTCTCCTAGCCGGGACTGCAAGCGATGAGCAGTTCTTC. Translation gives CASSGLLAGTASDEQFF. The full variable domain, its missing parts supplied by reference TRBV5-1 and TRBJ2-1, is KAGVTQTPRYLIKTRGQQVTLSCSPISGHRSVSWYQQTPGQGLQFLFEYFSETQRNKGNFPGRFSGRQFSNSRSEMNVSTLELGDSALYLCASSGLLAGTASDEQFFGPGTRLTVL.

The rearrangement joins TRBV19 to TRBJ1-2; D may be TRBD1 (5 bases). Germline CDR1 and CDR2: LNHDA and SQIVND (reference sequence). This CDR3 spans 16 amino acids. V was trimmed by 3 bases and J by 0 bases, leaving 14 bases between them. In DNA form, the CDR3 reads TGTGCCAGTAGTATGGAGCAGGGCCTTTCTAACTATGGCTACACCTTC. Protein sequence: CASSMEQGLSNYGYTF.